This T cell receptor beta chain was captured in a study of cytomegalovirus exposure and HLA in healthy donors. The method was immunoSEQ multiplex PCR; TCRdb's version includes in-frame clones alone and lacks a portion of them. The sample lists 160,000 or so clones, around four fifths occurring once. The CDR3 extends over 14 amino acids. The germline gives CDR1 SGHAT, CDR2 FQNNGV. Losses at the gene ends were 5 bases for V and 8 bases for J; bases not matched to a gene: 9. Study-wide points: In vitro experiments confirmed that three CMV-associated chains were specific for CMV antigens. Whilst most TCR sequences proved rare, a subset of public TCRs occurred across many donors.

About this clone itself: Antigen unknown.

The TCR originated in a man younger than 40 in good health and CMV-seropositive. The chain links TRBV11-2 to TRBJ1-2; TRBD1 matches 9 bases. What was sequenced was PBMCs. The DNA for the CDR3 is TGTGCCAGCAGCCCCGACAGGGGGTCATACGGCTACACCTTC. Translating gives CASSPDRGSYGYTF.